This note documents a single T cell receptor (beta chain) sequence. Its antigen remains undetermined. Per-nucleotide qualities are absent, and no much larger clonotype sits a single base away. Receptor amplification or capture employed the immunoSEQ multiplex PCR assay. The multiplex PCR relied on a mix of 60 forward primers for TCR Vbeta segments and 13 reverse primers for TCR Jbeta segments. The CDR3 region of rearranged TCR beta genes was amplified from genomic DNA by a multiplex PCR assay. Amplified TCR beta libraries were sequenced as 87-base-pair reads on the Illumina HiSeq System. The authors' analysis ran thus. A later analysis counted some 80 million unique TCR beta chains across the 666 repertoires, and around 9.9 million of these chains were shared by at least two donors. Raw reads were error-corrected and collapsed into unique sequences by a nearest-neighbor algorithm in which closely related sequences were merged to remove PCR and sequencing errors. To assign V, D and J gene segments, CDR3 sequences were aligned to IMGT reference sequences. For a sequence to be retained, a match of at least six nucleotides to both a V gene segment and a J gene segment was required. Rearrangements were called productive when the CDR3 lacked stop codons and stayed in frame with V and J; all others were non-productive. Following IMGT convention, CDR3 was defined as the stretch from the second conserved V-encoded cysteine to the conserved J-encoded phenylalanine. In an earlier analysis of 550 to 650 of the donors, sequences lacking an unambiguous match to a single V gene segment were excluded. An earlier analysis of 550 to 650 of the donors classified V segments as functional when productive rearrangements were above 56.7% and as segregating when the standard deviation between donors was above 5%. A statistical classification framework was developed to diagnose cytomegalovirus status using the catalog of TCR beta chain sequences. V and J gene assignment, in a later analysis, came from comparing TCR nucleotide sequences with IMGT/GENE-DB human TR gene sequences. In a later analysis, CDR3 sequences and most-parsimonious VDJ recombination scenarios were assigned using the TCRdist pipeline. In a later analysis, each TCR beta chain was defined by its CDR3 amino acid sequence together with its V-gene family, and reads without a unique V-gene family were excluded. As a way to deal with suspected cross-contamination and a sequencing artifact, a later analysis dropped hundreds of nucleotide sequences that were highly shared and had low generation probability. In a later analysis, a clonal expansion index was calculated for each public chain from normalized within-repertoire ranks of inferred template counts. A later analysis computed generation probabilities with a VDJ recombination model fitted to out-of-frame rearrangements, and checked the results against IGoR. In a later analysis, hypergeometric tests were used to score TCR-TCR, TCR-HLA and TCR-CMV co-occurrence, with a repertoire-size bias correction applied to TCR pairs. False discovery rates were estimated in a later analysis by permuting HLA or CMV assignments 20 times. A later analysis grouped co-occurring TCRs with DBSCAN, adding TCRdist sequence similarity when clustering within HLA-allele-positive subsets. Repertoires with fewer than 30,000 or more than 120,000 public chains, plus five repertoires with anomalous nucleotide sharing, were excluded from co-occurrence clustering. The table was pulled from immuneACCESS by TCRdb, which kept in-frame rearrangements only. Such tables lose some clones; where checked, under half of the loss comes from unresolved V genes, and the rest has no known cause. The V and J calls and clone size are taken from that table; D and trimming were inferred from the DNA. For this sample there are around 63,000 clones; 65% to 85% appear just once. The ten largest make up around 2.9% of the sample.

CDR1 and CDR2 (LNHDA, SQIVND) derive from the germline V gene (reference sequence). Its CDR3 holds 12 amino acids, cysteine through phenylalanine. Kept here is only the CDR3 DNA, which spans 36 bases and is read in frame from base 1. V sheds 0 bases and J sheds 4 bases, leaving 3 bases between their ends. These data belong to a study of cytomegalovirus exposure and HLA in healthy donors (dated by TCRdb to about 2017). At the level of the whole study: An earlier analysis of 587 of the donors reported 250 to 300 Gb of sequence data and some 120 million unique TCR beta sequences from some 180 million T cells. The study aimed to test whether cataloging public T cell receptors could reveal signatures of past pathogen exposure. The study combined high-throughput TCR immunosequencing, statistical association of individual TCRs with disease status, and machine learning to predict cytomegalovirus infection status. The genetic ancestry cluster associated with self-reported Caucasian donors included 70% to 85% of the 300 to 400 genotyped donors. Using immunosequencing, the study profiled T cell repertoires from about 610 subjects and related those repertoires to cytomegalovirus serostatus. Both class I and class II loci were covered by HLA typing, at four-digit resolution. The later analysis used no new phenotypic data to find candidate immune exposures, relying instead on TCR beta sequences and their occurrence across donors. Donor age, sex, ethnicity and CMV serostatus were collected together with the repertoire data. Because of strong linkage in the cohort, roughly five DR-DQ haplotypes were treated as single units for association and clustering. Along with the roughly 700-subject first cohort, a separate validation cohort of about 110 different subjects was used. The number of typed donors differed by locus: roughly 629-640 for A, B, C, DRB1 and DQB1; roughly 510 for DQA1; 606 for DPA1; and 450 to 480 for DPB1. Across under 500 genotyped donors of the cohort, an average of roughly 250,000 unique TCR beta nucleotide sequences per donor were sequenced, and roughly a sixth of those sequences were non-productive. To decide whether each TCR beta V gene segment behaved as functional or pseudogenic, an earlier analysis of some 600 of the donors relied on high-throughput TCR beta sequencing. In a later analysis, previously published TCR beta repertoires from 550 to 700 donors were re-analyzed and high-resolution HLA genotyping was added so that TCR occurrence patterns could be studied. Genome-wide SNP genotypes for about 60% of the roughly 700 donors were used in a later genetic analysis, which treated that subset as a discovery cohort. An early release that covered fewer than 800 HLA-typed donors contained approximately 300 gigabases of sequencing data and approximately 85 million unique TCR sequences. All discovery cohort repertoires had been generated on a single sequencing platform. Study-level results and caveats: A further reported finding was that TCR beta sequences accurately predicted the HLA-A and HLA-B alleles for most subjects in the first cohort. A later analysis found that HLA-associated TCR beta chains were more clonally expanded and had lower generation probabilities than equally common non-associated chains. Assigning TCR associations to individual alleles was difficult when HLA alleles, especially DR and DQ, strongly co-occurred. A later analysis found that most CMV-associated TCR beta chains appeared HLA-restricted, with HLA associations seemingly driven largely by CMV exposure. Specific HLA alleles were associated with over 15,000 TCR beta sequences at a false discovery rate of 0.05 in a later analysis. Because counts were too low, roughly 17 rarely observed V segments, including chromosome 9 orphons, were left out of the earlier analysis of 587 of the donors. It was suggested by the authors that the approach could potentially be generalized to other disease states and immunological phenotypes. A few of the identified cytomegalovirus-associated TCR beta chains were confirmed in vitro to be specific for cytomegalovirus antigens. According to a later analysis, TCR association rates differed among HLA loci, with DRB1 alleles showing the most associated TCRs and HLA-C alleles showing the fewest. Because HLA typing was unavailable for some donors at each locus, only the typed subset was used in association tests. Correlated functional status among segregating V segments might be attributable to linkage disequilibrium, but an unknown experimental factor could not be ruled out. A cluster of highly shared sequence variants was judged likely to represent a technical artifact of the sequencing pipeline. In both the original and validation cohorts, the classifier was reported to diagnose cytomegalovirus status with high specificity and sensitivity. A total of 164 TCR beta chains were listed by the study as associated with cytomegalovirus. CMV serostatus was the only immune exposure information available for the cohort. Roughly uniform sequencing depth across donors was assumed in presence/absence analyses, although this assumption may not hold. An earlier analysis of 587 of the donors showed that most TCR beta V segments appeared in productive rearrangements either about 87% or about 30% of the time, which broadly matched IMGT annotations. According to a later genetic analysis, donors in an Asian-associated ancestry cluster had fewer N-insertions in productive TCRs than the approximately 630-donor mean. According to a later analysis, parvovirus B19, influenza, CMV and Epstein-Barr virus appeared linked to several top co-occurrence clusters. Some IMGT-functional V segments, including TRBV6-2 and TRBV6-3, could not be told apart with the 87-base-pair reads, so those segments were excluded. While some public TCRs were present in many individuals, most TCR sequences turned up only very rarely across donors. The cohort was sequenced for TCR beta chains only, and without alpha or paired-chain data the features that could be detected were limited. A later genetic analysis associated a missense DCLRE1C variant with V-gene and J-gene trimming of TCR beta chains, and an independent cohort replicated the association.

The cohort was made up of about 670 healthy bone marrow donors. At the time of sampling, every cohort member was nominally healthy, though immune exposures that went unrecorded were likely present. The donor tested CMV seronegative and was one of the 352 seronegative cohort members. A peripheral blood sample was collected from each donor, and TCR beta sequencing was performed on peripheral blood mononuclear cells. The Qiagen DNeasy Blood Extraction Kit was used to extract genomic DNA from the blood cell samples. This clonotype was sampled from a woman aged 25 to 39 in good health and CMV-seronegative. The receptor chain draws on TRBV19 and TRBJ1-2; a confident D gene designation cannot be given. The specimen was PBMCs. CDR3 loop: CASSIDRYGYTF. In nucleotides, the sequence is TGTGCCAGTAGTATAGACCGCTATGGCTACACCTTC. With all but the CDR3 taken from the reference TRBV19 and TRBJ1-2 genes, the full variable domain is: DGGITQSPKYLFRKEGQNVTLSCEQNLNHDAMYWYRQDPGQGLRLIYYSQIVNDFQKGDIAEGYSVSREKKESFPLTVTSAQKNPTAFYLCASSIDRYGYTFGSGTRLTVV.